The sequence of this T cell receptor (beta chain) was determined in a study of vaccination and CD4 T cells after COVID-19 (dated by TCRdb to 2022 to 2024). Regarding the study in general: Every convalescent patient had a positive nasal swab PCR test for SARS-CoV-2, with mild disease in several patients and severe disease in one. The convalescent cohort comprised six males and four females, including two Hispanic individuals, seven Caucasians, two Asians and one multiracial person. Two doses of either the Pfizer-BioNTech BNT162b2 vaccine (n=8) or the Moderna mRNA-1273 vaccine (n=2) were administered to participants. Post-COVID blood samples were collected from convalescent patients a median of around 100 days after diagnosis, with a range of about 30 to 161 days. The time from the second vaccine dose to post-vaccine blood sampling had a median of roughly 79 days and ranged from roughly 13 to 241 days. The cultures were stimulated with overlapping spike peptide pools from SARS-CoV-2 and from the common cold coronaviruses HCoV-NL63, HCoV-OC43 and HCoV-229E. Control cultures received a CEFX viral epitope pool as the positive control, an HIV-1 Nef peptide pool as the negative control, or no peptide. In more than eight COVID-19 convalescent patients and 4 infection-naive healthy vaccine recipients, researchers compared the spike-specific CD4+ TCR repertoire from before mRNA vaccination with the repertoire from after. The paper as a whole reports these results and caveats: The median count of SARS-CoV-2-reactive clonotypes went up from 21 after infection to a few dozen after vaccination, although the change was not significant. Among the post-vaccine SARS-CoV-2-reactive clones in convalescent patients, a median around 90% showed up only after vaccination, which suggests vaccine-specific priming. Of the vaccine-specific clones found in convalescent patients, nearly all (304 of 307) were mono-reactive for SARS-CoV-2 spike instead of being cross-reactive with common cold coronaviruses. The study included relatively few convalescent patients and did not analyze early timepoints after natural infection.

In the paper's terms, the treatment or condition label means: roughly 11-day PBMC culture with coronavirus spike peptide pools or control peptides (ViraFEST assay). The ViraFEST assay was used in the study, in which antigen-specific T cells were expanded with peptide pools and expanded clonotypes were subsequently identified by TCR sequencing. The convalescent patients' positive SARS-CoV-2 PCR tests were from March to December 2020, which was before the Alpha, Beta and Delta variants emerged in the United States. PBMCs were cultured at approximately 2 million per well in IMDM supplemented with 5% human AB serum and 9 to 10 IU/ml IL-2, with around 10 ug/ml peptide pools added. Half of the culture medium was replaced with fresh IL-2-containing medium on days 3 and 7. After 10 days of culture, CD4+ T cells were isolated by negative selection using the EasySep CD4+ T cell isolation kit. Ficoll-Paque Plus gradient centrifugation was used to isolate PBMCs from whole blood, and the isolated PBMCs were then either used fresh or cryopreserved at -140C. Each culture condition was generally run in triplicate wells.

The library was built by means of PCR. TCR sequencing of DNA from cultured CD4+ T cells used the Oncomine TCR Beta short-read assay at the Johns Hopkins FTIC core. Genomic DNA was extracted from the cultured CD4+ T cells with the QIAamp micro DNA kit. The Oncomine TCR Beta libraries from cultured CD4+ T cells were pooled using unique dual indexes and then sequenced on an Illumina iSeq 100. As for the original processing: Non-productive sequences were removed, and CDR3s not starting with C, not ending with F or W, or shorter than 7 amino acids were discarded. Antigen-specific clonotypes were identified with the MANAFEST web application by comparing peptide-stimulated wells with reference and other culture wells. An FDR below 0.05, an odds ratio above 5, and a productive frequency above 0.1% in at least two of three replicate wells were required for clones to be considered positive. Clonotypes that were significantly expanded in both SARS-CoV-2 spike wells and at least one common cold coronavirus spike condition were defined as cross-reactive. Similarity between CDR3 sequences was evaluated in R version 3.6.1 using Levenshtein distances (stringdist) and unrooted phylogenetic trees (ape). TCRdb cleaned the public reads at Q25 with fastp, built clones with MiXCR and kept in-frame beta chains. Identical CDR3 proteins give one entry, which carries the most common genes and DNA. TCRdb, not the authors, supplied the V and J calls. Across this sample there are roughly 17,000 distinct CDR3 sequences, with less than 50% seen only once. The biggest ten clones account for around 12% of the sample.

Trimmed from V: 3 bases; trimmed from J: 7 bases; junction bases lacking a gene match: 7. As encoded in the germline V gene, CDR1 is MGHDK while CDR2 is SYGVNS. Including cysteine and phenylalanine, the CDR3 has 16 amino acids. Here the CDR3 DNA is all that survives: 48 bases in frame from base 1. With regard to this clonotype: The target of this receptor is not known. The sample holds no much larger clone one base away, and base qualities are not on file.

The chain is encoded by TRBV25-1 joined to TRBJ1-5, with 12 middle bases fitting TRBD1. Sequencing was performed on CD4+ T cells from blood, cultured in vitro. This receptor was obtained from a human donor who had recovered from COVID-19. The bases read TGTGCCAGCAGTGATGGGGACAGGGGGCTGGGGCAGCCCCAGCATTTT. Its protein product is CASSDGDRGLGQPQHF.